This is a list of T cell receptor beta chains from one sample in a study of control samples from healthy donors and cancer patients. The table came from immunoSEQ multiplex PCR; TCRdb's copy has only in-frame clones and leaves some out. The table lists approximately 170,000 clones, around 93% of them singletons. The sequencing sample was made of blood. The receptors come from a woman aged 60-70 years in good health. CDR3s include the opening cysteine and the closing phenylalanine or tryptophan. D genes are given only for firm matches. A clone size is listed for some rows: how often the clone was seen (once, few, many), or a class if it is expanded.

>TRBJ1-2|TRBV7-3|NA|NA
CASSPGVGGYTF
TGTGCCAGCAGCCCGGGGGTGGGTGGCTACACCTTC
>TRBJ2-7|TRBV4-3|NA|NA
CASSQEGRTGYEQYF
TGCGCCAGCAGCCAAGAAGGGAGGACAGGCTACGAGCAGTACTTC
>TRBJ1-1|TRBV10-3|NA|TRBD1
CAISVRDSDTEAFF
TGTGCCATCAGTGTGAGGGACAGCGATACTGAAGCTTTCTTT
>TRBJ1-2|TRBV7-2|NA|TRBD1
CASSLDGQGYGYTF
TGTGCCAGCAGCTTAGACGGACAGGGCTATGGCTACACCTTC
>TRBJ2-1|TRBV19|once|NA
CASTLGGGHPSSYNEQFF
TGTGCCAGTACCCTAGGGGGGGGCCACCCGAGCTCCTACAATGAGCAGTTCTTC
>TRBJ2-2|TRBV19|NA|TRBD2
CASSIGTSGGAIGELFF
TGTGCCAGTAGTATAGGGACTAGCGGGGGGGCCATCGGGGAGCTGTTTTTT
>TRBJ1-5|TRBV7-2|NA|NA
CASSLVSGPNQPQHF
TGTGCCAGCAGCTTAGTATCAGGGCCAAATCAGCCCCAGCATTTT
>TRBJ2-3|TRBV6-5|NA|TRBD1
CASSYGQGVADTQYF
TGTGCCAGCAGCTACGGACAGGGGGTGGCAGATACGCAGTATTTT
>TRBJ1-2|TRBV12-3/TRBV12-4|NA|NA
CASSPDSNYGYTF
TGTGCCAGCAGCCCCGACAGTAACTATGGCTACACCTTC
>TRBJ2-2|TRBV27|once|NA
CASSKGQITGELFF
TGTGCCAGCAGTAAAGGACAGATCACCGGGGAGCTGTTTTTT
>TRBJ2-5|TRBV18|NA|NA
CASSPWPDLQETQYF
TGTGCCAGCTCACCATGGCCAGATCTCCAAGAGACCCAGTACTTC
>TRBJ2-3|TRBV2|NA|NA
CASSDGATTDTQYF
TGTGCCAGCAGTGACGGAGCGACAACAGATACGCAGTATTTT
>TRBJ2-1|TRBV30|NA|TRBD1
CAWAQTGADEQFF
TGTGCCTGGGCGCAGACAGGGGCGGATGAGCAGTTCTTC
>TRBJ2-7|TRBV6-2/TRBV6-3|NA|TRBD2
CASSYRTSGAYEQYF
TGTGCCAGCAGTTACCGGACTAGCGGGGCCTACGAGCAGTACTTC
>TRBJ1-1|TRBV7-3|NA|NA
CASRMDTPRAFF
TGTGCCAGCAGGATGGACACACCAAGGGCTTTCTTT
>TRBJ1-2|TRBV27|NA|NA
CASSFSGTVGYTF
TGTGCCAGCAGTTTTTCCGGGACGGTTGGCTACACCTTC
>TRBJ1-1|TRBV13|once|TRBD1
CASSPWTGGTTEAFF
TGTGCCAGCAGCCCTTGGACAGGGGGCACCACTGAAGCTTTCTTT
>TRBJ2-1|TRBV7-7|NA|TRBD2
CASSRTSGGGNEQFF
TGTGCCAGCAGCCGCACTAGCGGGGGGGGGAATGAGCAGTTCTTC
>TRBJ2-1|TRBV4-2|NA|NA
CASSQEEEGTSYNEQFF
TGTGCCAGCAGCCAAGAGGAGGAGGGAACCTCCTACAATGAGCAGTTCTTC
>TRBJ1-3|TRBV5-6|NA|NA
CASSRLQGDAGNTIYF
TGTGCCAGCAGCCGCCTACAGGGAGACGCTGGAAACACCATATATTTT
>TRBJ1-5|TRBV5-6|NA|NA
CASSLVGDRNQPQHF
TGTGCCAGCAGCTTGGTTGGGGATCGCAATCAGCCCCAGCATTTT
>TRBJ2-3|TRBV7-3|NA|TRBD1
CASSPPRGQGPTDTQYF
TGTGCCAGCAGTCCTCCTAGAGGACAGGGACCCACAGATACGCAGTATTTT
>TRBJ1-4|TRBV18|NA|NA
CASSPPGGKLFF
TGTGCCAGCTCACCCCCGGGAGGAAAACTGTTTTTT
>TRBJ1-4|TRBV6-5|NA|NA
CASSYFQGTNEKLFF
TGTGCCAGCAGTTACTTCCAGGGTACTAATGAAAAACTGTTTTTT
>TRBJ2-3|TRBV4-1|NA|NA
CASSQRFIATGTSTDTQYF
TGCGCCAGCAGCCAAAGGTTTATTGCAACCGGGACTAGCACAGATACGCAGTATTTT
>TRBJ1-1|TRBV5-1|NA|NA
CASSFGWGNTEAFF
TGCGCCAGCAGCTTCGGATGGGGGAACACTGAAGCTTTCTTT
>TRBJ2-5|TRBV2|NA|NA
CASKKDWNQETQYF
TGTGCCAGCAAGAAGGACTGGAACCAAGAGACCCAGTACTTC
>TRBJ2-1|TRBV15|once|TRBD1
CATSRGQGAVEQFF
TGTGCCACCAGCAGAGGCCAGGGGGCTGTTGAGCAGTTCTTC
>TRBJ2-7|TRBV7-2|NA|TRBD2
CASSPGLAGYEQYF
TGTGCCAGCAGCCCGGGACTAGCGGGGTACGAGCAGTACTTC
>TRBJ1-2|TRBV11-2|NA|NA
CASSRDGRDYGYTF
TGTGCCAGCAGTCGGGACGGGAGGGACTATGGCTACACCTTC
>TRBJ2-7|TRBV11-1|NA|TRBD1
CASSPRTGVLYEQYF
TGTGCCAGCAGCCCGCGGACAGGGGTCCTCTACGAGCAGTACTTC
>TRBJ2-5|TRBV6-2/TRBV6-3|NA|NA
CASSKARGVIAQYF
TGTGCCAGCAGTAAAGCTAGGGGGGTTATAGCCCAGTACTTC
>TRBJ1-6|TRBV5-1|NA|NA
CASSFRDVRSPLHF
TGCGCCAGCAGCTTCAGGGACGTGCGGTCACCCCTCCACTTT
>TRBJ1-4|TRBV11-2|NA|NA
CASSDSARKLFF
TGTGCCAGCAGTGACAGTGCTCGAAAACTGTTTTTT
>TRBJ1-4|TRBV7-6|NA|NA
CASSLGGTREKLFF
TGTGCCAGCAGCTTAGGAGGGACGCGTGAAAAACTGTTTTTT
>TRBJ1-4|TRBV7-2|NA|TRBD1
CASSSGQPNEKLFF
TGTGCCAGCAGCTCGGGACAGCCAAATGAAAAACTGTTTTTT
>TRBJ2-3|TRBV5-4|NA|NA
CASTDRSSTDTQYF
TGTGCCAGCACCGACAGGTCTAGCACAGATACGCAGTATTTT
>TRBJ2-5|TRBV18|NA|NA
CASSPPGQNQETQYF
TGTGCCAGCTCACCACCGGGCCAGAATCAAGAGACCCAGTACTTC
>TRBJ1-4|TRBV5-1|NA|TRBD1
CASSGQGDANEKLFF
TGCGCCAGCAGCGGACAGGGTGACGCTAATGAAAAACTGTTTTTT
>TRBJ2-7|TRBV18|NA|TRBD1
CASSNLGTEGEQYF
TGTGCCAGCTCAAACCTCGGGACAGAGGGAGAGCAGTACTTC
>TRBJ2-7|TRBV18|NA|TRBD2
CASSPLAGEAEQYF
TGTGCCAGCTCACCACTAGCGGGGGAAGCCGAGCAGTACTTC
>TRBJ1-3|TRBV10-1|NA|NA
CASSAGMNSGNTIYF
TGCGCCAGCAGTGCGGGGATGAACTCTGGAAACACCATATATTTT
>TRBJ1-1|TRBV19|once|NA
CASLIGPGSWNTEAFF
TGTGCCAGTTTGATCGGACCCGGAAGTTGGAACACTGAAGCTTTCTTT
>TRBJ2-5|TRBV4-1|once|TRBD2
CASSQDEASGGGETQYF
TGCGCCAGCAGCCAAGATGAGGCTAGCGGGGGTGGGGAGACCCAGTACTTC